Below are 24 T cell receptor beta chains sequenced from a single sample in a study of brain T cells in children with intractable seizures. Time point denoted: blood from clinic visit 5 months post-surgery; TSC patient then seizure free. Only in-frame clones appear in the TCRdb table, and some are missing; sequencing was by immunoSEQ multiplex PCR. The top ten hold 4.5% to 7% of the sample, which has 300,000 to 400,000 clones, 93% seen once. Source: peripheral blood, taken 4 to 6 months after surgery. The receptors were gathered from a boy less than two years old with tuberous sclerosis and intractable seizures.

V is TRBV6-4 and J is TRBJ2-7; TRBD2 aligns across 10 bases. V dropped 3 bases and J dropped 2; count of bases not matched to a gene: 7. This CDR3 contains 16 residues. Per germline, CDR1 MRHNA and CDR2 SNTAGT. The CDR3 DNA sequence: TGTGCCAGCAGTGAAGCCAGACTAGCGGGTACCTACGAGCAGTACTTC. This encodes CASSEARLAGTYEQYF.

CDR3 loop: CASSQVAGGIYNEQFF. CDR3 bases: TGTGCCAGCAGCCAAGTAGCGGGAGGCATCTACAATGAGCAGTTCTTC. The chain has TRBV14 and TRBJ2-1, with 10 bases fitting TRBD2. Per germline, CDR1 SGHDN and CDR2 FVKESK. CDR3 size: 16 residues. V dropped 1 base and J dropped 3; count of bases not matched to a gene: 3.

CDR3 in amino acids: CASSQGARGLAFF. The CDR3 DNA reads TGCGCCAGCAGCCAAGGAGCGAGGGGCTTAGCTTTCTTT. This sequence joins TRBV4-1 and TRBJ1-1; possible D gene TRBD1, 5 bases. The germline V gene has CDR1 MGHRA and CDR2 YSYEKL. The CDR3 runs to 13 residues. The V end was cut by 1 base, the J end by 10 bases, with 13 bases between.

The CDR3 DNA is TGTGCCAGCAGTTTATATAGGGGGAGTCAGACGGGGTACCAAGAGACCCAGTACTTC. The encoded protein is CASSLYRGSQTGYQETQYF. This rearrangement joins TRBV27 to TRBJ2-5, with a weak D call TRBD1 (6 bases). This CDR3 is 19 amino acids long. Trimming stripped 1 base from V and 0 bases from J, with 21 bases between. Germline V gene data show CDR1 as MNHEY and CDR2 as SMNVEV (reference sequence).

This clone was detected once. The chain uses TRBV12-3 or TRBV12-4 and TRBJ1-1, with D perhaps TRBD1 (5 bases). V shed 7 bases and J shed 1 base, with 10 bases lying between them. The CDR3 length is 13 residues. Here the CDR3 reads CASIHQGNTEAFF. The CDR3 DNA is TGTGCCAGCATCCATCAGGGGAACACTGAAGCTTTCTTT.

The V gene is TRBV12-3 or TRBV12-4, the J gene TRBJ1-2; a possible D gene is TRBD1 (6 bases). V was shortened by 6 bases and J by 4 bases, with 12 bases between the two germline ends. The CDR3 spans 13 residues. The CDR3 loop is CASRPTGIYGYTF. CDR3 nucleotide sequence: TGTGCCAGCAGACCAACAGGGATCTATGGCTACACCTTC.

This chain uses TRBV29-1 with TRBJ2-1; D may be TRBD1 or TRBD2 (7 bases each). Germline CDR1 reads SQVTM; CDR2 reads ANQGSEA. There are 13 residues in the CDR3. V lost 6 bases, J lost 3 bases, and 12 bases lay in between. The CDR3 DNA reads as TGCAGCGTCCAGGGGGAGGGCTACAATGAGCAGTTCTTC. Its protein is CSVQGEGYNEQFF.

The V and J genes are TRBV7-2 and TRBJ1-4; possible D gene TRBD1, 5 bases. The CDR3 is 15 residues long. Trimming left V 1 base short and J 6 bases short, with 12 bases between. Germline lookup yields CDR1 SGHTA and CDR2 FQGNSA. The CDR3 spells CASSLGGERDEKLFF. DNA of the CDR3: TGTGCCAGCAGCTTAGGGGGGGAGCGAGATGAAAAACTGTTTTTT.

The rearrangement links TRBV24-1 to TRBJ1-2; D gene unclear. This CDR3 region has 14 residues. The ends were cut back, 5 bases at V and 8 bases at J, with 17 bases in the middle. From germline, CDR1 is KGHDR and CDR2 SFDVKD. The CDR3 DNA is TGTGCCACCAGTGCCCCCTGGGGTTTGGAAGGCTACACCTTC. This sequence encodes CATSAPWGLEGYTF.

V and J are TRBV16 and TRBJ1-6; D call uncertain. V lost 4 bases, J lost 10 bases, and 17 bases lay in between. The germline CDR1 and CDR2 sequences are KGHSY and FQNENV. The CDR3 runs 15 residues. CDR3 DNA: TGTGCCAGCAGCCCGTTCTACGCCGGCGGGTCACCCCTCCACTTT. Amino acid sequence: CASSPFYAGGSPLHF.

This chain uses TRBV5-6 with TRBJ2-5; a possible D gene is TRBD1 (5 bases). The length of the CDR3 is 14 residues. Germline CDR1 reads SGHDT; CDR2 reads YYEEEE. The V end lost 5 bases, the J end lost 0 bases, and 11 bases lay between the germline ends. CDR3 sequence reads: CASRARVHQETQYF. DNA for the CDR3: TGTGCCAGCAGAGCCAGGGTTCACCAAGAGACCCAGTACTTC. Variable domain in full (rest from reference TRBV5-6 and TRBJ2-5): DAGVTQSPTHLIKTRGQQVTLRCSPKSGHDTVSWYQQALGQGPQFIFQYYEEEERQRGNFPDRFSGHQFPNYSSELNVNALLLGDSALYLCASRARVHQETQYFGPGTRLLVL.

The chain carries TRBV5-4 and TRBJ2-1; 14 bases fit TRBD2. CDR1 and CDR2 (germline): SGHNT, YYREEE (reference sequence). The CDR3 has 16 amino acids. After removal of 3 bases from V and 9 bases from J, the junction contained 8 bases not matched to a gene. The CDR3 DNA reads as TGTGCCAGCAGCTCCGGGACTAGCGGGGGAAAGCGTGAGCAGTTCTTC. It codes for CASSSGTSGGKREQFF.

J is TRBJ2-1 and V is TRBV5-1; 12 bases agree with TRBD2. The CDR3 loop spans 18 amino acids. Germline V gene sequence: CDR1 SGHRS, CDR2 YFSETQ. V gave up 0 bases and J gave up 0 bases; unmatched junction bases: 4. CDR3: CASSLGLAGATSYNEQFF. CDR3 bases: TGCGCCAGCAGCTTGGGACTAGCGGGGGCCACCTCCTACAATGAGCAGTTCTTC.

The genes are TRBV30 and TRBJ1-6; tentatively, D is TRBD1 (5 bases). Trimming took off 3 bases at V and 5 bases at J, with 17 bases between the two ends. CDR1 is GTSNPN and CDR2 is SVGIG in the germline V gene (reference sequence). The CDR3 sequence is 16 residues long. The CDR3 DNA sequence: TGTGCCTGGAGGGGGGACCTTGCATTAGATAATTCACCCCTCCACTTT. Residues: CAWRGDLALDNSPLHF.

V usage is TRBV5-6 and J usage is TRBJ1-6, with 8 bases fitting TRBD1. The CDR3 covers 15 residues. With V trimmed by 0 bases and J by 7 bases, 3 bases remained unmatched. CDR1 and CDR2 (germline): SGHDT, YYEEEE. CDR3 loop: CASSLATGVNSPLHF. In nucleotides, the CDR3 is TGTGCCAGCAGCTTGGCGACAGGGGTGAATTCACCCCTCCACTTT.

CDR3 region: CASSLRQDGYEQYF. CDR3 bases: TGTGCCAGCAGTTTACGGCAGGACGGTTACGAGCAGTACTTC. V and J are TRBV27 and TRBJ2-7, with D unclear. Germline V CDR1 and CDR2: MNHEY, SMNVEV (reference sequence). V lost 2 bases to trimming and J lost 4 bases, with 12 bases between them. The CDR3 extends over 14 amino acids.

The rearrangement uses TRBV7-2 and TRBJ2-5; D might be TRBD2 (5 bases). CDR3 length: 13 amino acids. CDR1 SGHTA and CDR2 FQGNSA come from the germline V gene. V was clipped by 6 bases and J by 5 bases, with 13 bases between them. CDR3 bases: TGTGCCAGCAGTTGGGCTAGCTTGGAGACCCAGTACTTC. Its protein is CASSWASLETQYF.

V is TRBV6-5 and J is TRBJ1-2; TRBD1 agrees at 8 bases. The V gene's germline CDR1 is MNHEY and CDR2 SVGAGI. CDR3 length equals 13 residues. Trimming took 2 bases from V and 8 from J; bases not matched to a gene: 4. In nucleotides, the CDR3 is TGTGCCAGCAGTTACAACAGGGGGACAGGCTACACCTTC. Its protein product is CASSYNRGTGYTF.

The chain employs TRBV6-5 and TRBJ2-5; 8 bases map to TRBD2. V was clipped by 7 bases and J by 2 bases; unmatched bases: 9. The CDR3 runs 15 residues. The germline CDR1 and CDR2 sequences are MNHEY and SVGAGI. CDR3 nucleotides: TGTGCCAGCATCTCACGGGAGGGGGTACAAGAGACCCAGTACTTC. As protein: CASISREGVQETQYF.

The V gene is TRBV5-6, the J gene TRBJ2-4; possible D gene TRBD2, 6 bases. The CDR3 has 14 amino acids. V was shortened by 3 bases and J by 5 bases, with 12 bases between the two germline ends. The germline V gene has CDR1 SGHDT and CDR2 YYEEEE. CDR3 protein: CASSYLEGENIQYF. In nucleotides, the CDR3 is TGTGCCAGCAGCTACTTGGAGGGAGAAAACATTCAGTACTTC.

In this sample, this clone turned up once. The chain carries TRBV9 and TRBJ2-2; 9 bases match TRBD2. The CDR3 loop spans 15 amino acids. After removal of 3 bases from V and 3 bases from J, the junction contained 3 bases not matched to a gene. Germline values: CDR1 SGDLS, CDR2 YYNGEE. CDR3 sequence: CASSDLAGDTGELFF. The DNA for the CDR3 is TGTGCCAGCAGCGATTTAGCGGGAGACACCGGGGAGCTGTTTTTT.

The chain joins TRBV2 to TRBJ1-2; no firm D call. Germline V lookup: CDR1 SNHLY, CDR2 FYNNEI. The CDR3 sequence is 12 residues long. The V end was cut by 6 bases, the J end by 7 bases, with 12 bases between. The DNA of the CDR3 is TGTGCCAGCAGCCGGAAGATTCGTGGCTACACCTTC. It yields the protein CASSRKIRGYTF.

The CDR3 loop is CASSISSGGLPDTQYF. The CDR3 DNA is TGTGCCAGTAGTATCTCTAGCGGGGGGCTCCCAGATACGCAGTATTTT. The rearrangement links TRBV19 to TRBJ2-3, with TRBD2 identical over 11 bases. This CDR3 has 16 residues. V shed 3 bases and J 4 bases; nucleotides not matched to a gene: 6. Germline assignment: CDR1 LNHDA and CDR2 SQIVND (reference sequence). The variable domain in full, with the rest retrieved from reference TRBV19 and TRBJ2-3, is DGGITQSPKYLFRKEGQNVTLSCEQNLNHDAMYWYRQDPGQGLRLIYYSQIVNDFQKGDIAEGYSVSREKKESFPLTVTSAQKNPTAFYLCASSISSGGLPDTQYFGPGTRLTVL.

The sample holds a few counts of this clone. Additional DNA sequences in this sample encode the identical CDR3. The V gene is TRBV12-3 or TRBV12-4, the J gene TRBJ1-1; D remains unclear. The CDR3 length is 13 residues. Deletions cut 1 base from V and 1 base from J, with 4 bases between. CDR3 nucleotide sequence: TGTGCCAGCAGTTTAGGCCAGAACACTGAAGCTTTCTTT. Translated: CASSLGQNTEAFF.